A selection of T cell receptor beta chains follows, all from one sample in a study of kidney transplant recipient with SARS-CoV-2 infection. TCRdb used MiXCR to reprocess the reads, holding one entry per CDR3 protein. The sample lists 200,000 to 300,000 distinct CDR3 sequences, 29% occurring once. The sequences come from a blood sample, collected at baseline and on day 111 from a kidney transplant recipient. The receptors were sampled from a young adult male patient who had COVID-19 and was a kidney transplant recipient. Some T cells may originate from the graft donor. Both conserved end residues are part of each CDR3. The D gene is left open where the match is weak. The listing skips clone size in some rows; elsewhere it reads once, few, many or a size class.

D	size	V	J	CDR3	DNA
NA	many	TRBV9	TRBJ1-2	CASNSLYSRKTYGYTF	TGTGCCAGCAATTCATTGTACTCAAGAAAGACCTATGGCTACACCTTC
NA	NA	TRBV5-7	TRBJ1-2	CASNSNLAWKTYGYTF	TGTGCCAGCAATAGTAATCTTGCGTGGAAGACCTATGGCTACACCTTC
NA	many	TRBV10-1	TRBJ2-2	CASGTTNTGELFF	TGCGCCAGCGGGACAACGAACACCGGGGAGCTGTTTTTT
NA	many	TRBV2	TRBJ2-1	CASSARLESAQFF	TGTGCCAGCAGTGCCCGACTAGAGAGTGCGCAGTTCTTC
TRBD2	many	TRBV7-6	TRBJ2-2	CASSLVLAGGNTGELFF	TGTGCCAGCAGCTTAGTGCTAGCGGGAGGGAACACCGGGGAGCTGTTTTTT
TRBD2	many	TRBV7-3	TRBJ2-1	CASSPGLAGEEQFF	TGTGCCAGCAGCCCGGGACTAGCGGGAGAGGAGCAGTTCTTC
NA	NA	TRBV6-5	TRBJ2-5	CANSYSIPRVAGETQYF	TGTGCCAACAGTTACTCGATTCCAAGAGTGGCGGGCGAGACCCAGTACTTC
TRBD1	few	TRBV6-5	TRBJ2-7	CASRRTGGSYEQYF	TGTGCCAGCAGGAGGACAGGGGGCAGTTACGAGCAGTACTTC
TRBD1	many	TRBV6-2/TRBV6-3	TRBJ2-7	CASSPPIRTGTYEQYF	TGTGCCAGCAGTCCCCCCATCCGGACAGGGACCTACGAGCAGTACTTC
TRBD1	many	TRBV19	TRBJ2-7	CASSIVTGVLIGEQYF	TGTGCCAGTAGTATAGTAACAGGGGTTCTTATTGGCGAGCAGTACTTC
NA	many	TRBV6-2/TRBV6-3	TRBJ1-5	CASRIATSTDRYNQPQHF	TGTGCCAGCAGGATTGCCACGTCCACCGACAGGTACAATCAGCCCCAGCATTTT
NA	many	TRBV30	TRBJ2-7	CAWSVHLYEQYF	TGTGCCTGGAGCGTACATCTCTACGAGCAGTACTTC
TRBD1	many	TRBV6-5	TRBJ1-1	CASSYSSQGGSEAFF	TGTGCCAGCAGTTACTCGAGCCAGGGGGGGTCTGAAGCTTTCTTT
NA	NA	TRBV9	TRBJ2-3	CASSTDEGVFADTQYF	TGTGCCAGCAGCACAGACGAGGGAGTATTCGCAGATACGCAGTATTTT
NA	many	TRBV19	TRBJ1-5	CASSPPEFNQPQHF	TGTGCCAGTAGTCCCCCTGAGTTCAATCAGCCCCAGCATTTT
NA	many	TRBV25-1	TRBJ1-2	CASSPAPELGKTYGYTF	TGTGCCAGCAGTCCAGCGCCAGAACTGGGAAAGACCTATGGCTACACCTTC
NA	many	TRBV5-4	TRBJ2-1	CASSLAQFEQFF	TGTGCCAGCAGCTTGGCTCAGTTTGAGCAGTTCTTC
TRBD2	NA	TRBV6-5	TRBJ2-5	CASGPRGTSGYQETQYF	TGTGCCAGCGGTCCCAGGGGGACTAGCGGCTACCAAGAGACCCAGTACTTC
NA	many	TRBV6-5	TRBJ1-2	CASSPYLECRKTYGYTF	TGTGCCAGCAGTCCATATTTGGAATGTAGAAAGACCTATGGCTACACCTTC
TRBD2	NA	TRBV20-1	TRBJ2-3	CSSLGEGTDTQYF	TGCAGCTCCTTGGGGGAGGGGACAGATACGCAGTATTTT
NA	few	TRBV7-9	TRBJ1-2	CASSTMRYHGKTYGYTF	TGTGCCAGCAGCACCATGCGATACCATGGAAAGACCTATGGCTACACCTTC
NA	NA	TRBV10-2	TRBJ1-5	CASHPGPVFNSNQPQHF	TGCGCCAGCCATCCGGGGCCAGTCTTTAATAGCAATCAGCCCCAGCATTTT
NA	many	TRBV23-1	TRBJ1-2	CASSFNTLRRKTYGYTF	TGCGCCAGCAGTTTTAACACGCTACGCAGAAAGACCTATGGCTACACCTTC
NA	many	TRBV20-1	TRBJ2-3	CSASRGRAGADTQYF	TGCAGTGCTAGTAGGGGCCGGGCCGGGGCAGATACGCAGTATTTT
NA	many	TRBV2	TRBJ1-1	CASTIGPEAFF	TGTGCCAGCACGATAGGTCCTGAAGCTTTCTTT
TRBD1	many	TRBV20-1	TRBJ1-2	CSAPGQGVPNYGYTF	TGCAGTGCTCCGGGACAGGGGGTCCCTAACTATGGCTACACCTTC
TRBD2	many	TRBV4-3	TRBJ2-1	CASSQDLLAGYNEQFF	TGCGCCAGCAGCCAAGACCTCCTAGCGGGATACAATGAGCAGTTCTTC
NA	many	TRBV11-3	TRBJ2-5	CASSQKTSAVGTQYF	TGTGCCAGCAGCCAAAAAACTAGTGCTGTTGGGACCCAGTACTTC
NA	many	TRBV29-1	TRBJ1-1	CSVDRSNTEAFF	TGCAGCGTTGATCGGTCGAACACTGAAGCTTTCTTT
TRBD1	many	TRBV9	TRBJ2-7	CASSPPLGTVPYEQYF	TGTGCCAGCAGCCCTCCCCTAGGGACAGTTCCCTACGAGCAGTACTTC
NA	few	TRBV30	TRBJ2-3	CAWSVREPDTQYF	TGTGCCTGGAGTGTACGGGAGCCAGATACGCAGTATTTT
TRBD2	many	TRBV20-1	TRBJ2-2	CSAIGGRGTGELFF	TGCAGTGCTATCGGAGGGAGGGGCACCGGGGAGCTGTTTTTT
NA	many	TRBV5-6	TRBJ1-2	CASPGINSRKTYGYTF	TGTGCCAGCCCGGGGATCAATAGTCGAAAGACCTATGGCTACACCTTC
NA	many	TRBV19	TRBJ2-2	CASLGTDRSGELFF	TGTGCCAGTTTAGGGACCGACCGTTCCGGGGAGCTGTTTTTT
NA	many	TRBV6-4	TRBJ2-3	CASSDGAGSTDTQYF	TGTGCCAGCAGTGACGGGGCGGGAAGCACAGATACGCAGTATTTT
NA	many	TRBV7-9	TRBJ1-2	CASSIDPYHGKTYGYTF	TGTGCCAGCAGCATCGATCCATACCATGGAAAGACCTATGGCTACACCTTC
TRBD1	many	TRBV5-1	TRBJ1-2	CASSLVVTGGDGYTF	TGCGCCAGCAGCTTGGTAGTGACAGGGGGAGATGGCTACACCTTC
TRBD2	NA	TRBV10-1	TRBJ2-2	CAGSGLAGGTEELFF	TGCGCCGGCAGTGGACTAGCGGGAGGAACCGAGGAGCTGTTTTTT
NA	many	TRBV7-9	TRBJ1-2	CASSPGAVFNYGYTF	TGTGCCAGCAGCCCAGGGGCAGTCTTTAACTATGGCTACACCTTC
TRBD1	many	TRBV20-1	TRBJ2-7	CSLETRDSTYEQYF	TGCAGCCTGGAGACTCGGGACAGCACCTACGAGCAGTACTTC
NA	many	TRBV6-5	TRBJ1-5	CATKQGLGSYQPQHF	TGTGCCACTAAACAGGGACTGGGTTCTTACCAGCCCCAGCATTTT
NA	many	TRBV20-1	TRBJ2-2	CSVSANTGELFF	TGCAGTGTATCCGCGAACACCGGGGAGCTGTTTTTT
NA	many	TRBV7-2	TRBJ2-6	CASSLMQLGANVLTF	TGTGCCAGCAGCTTAATGCAGCTGGGGGCCAACGTCCTGACTTTC
TRBD1	many	TRBV20-1	TRBJ1-2	CSALGQRGLYGYTF	TGCAGTGCCTTGGGACAGAGGGGACTCTATGGCTACACCTTC